This T cell receptor beta chain was obtained from a study of metastatic and nonmetastatic thyroid tumors. Thyroid surgery took place with no prior treatment in any patient. TCRdb used MiXCR to call clones anew from the PCR reads. This table has about 15,000 clones, 26% appearing once. The germline V and J ends were trimmed by 3 bases and 4 bases, with 9 bases remaining between them. The CDR3 runs to 13 residues. This TCR was sampled from a female donor with papillary thyroid cancer or a benign thyroid nodule (not recorded which). Some clones in this sample may be carry-over from other donors' samples. Material: tumor tissue. The chain recombines TRBV12-3 or TRBV12-4 with TRBJ1-2; D remains ambiguous. CDR3 nucleotide sequence: TGTGCCAGCAGTTTGGCCCAGTTCTATGGCTACACCTTC. It specifies CASSLAQFYGYTF.